The source of this T cell receptor (beta chain) is a study of shared clonotypes between healthy human individuals (dated by TCRdb to 2019 to 2021). In the study overall: A few men and two women, aged 18 to 49 years, made up the cohort. To estimate repertoire size and how much clonotypes are shared between individuals, the study performed deep sequencing of blood TCR repertoires from five healthy adults. Each donor's leukapheresis produced roughly between roughly 0.85 and 10 billion PBMCs. Libraries were prepared and TCR repertoires were sequenced by different laboratories using diverse techniques, in order to increase sequencing depth and limit assay-specific biases. General study outcomes and caveats: Only blood was sampled, and tissue TCR repertoires likely differ from those in blood. Pairwise subsampling indicated that sequencing depth was expected to affect the degree of clonotype sharing among donors. Because the study included a small number of donors, the genetic and exposure-history diversity represented was limited.

Using the deep immunoSEQ assay, TCR CDR3 regions were amplified from genomic DNA by multiplex PCR. Extracted genomic DNA from each cell subset was spread evenly across all wells of several immunoSEQ 96-well plates, with each plate serving as a replicate. For unsorted PBMC, approximately 290 ng genomic DNA, equal to 32,000 or so T cell genomes, was loaded into each replicate PCR. Genomic DNA from unsorted PBMC was sequenced over ten immunoSEQ deep assay plates. Purified libraries were measured with a Qubit 3.0 fluorometer, size-checked on a Bioanalyzer 2100, and measured again with the KAPA Library Quantification kit. Every immunoSEQ 96-well plate was sequenced on a separate single-read 150-cycle Illumina NextSeq 550 flow cell. The paper's data handling went like this. Because only junctional sequences without quality scores were contained in the immunoSEQ output, filtering matching that applied to full-length reads could not be performed. Sequences were annotated with PyIR, a Python wrapper for IgBLAST v1.9, and V/J genes and CDR3 were assigned using IMGT germline references. Reads were removed for weak V/J assignments (E-value above 1e-6), missing CDR3, stop codons, out-of-frame junctions, or ambiguous translated residues. V3J clonotypes were defined as sequences sharing an identical inferred V gene, J gene, and CDR3 amino acid sequence. Percentage overlap between repertoires was calculated by dividing the number of shared unique clonotypes by the size of the smaller repertoire. RTK rarefaction, the Chao1 estimator, and Recon v2.1 estimates of unobserved clonotypes were used to assess repertoire richness. TCRdb obtained this table from immuneACCESS and retained in-frame rearrangements with V and J assigned. These tables miss some clones; where compared with another copy, unresolved V genes account for less than half of the shortfall, and the remainder is unexplained. The DNA was the basis for D and trimming; V, J and clone size are from that table. This sample holds under 600,000 clones; about 79% were observed only once. Approximately 13% of the sample is held by the ten biggest clonotypes.

Comment on this clone: The target of this receptor is not known. No much larger clonotype is one base removed from it; base qualities were not supplied.

Healthy HIV-negative adults with no recently reported acute infections or vaccinations were included as donors. Every donor was a Caucasian adult living in Nashville, Tennessee, USA. In the unsorted samples, 70 million to 90 million PBMCs were counted, and genomic DNA was extracted using the QIAamp DNA Blood Mini kit. Blood was collected by leukapheresis, and PBMCs were isolated by Ficoll-Histopaque density gradient centrifugation and then cryopreserved in liquid nitrogen vapor phase. The sample taken for sequencing was PBMCs. This TCR was recovered from a woman in her thirties or forties in good health. Some clones in this sample may be carry-over from other donors' samples.

The nucleotide sequence is TGTGCCAGCAGGTCCCTGCTAATGGGGGCCTCGAACACTGAAGCTTTCTTT. Its amino acids are CASRSLLMGASNTEAFF. The chain was built from TRBV28 and TRBJ1-1; the D segment could be TRBD1, given 6 matching bases. Including cysteine and phenylalanine, the CDR3 has 17 amino acids. Left in the record is the CDR3 DNA by itself, 51 bases read in frame from the first base. The germline V gene provides CDR1 MDHEN and CDR2 SYDVKM. Between the V and J ends, shortened by 6 bases and 1 base respectively, the junction contains 21 bases. The entire variable domain, with the stretches around the CDR3 drawn from the reference TRBV28 and TRBJ1-1 proteins, is DVKVTQSSRYLVKRTGEKVFLECVQDMDHENMFWYRQDPGLGLRLIYFSYDVKMKEKGDIPEGYSVSREKKERFSLILESASTNQTSMYLCASRSLLMGASNTEAFFGQGTRLTVV.